This entry concerns a single TCR beta chain. This entry is derived from a study of blood T cell repertoires in COVID-19. The CDR3 totals 15 residues. The V gene's germline CDR1 is LNHNV and CDR2 YYDKDF (reference sequence). V was clipped by 4 bases and J by 0 bases, with 7 bases between them. Original processing methods: Reference gene primers were amplified, and this amplification served to estimate nucleated cell counts. Produced via immunoSEQ multiplex PCR; TCRdb's table is partial and in-frame only. Clone size and the V and J calls come from that table; the DNA yielded D and trimming. The table records fewer than 200,000 clones, around 80% of them present only once.

Sequenced sample: PBMCs or T cells enriched from blood (not recorded which). This receptor was taken from a woman aged 50 to 60 who had recovered from COVID-19. The rearrangement links TRBV15 to TRBJ2-6, with no clear D. CDR3 bases: TGTGCCACCAGCACCGTGTACTCTGGGGCCAACGTCCTGACTTTC. Amino acids: CATSTVYSGANVLTF.